This T cell receptor (beta chain) was sequenced during a study of T cells in Graves' hyperthyroidism and ophthalmopathy (dated by TCRdb to between 2019 and 2020). Describing the broader study: A discovery cohort of around 100 patients, approximately 44 with Graves' ophthalmopathy and under 60 with stable Graves' hyperthyroidism, was used to find distinguishing TCR V-J signatures. Whether ophthalmopathy could be predicted prospectively was tested in an independent validation cohort made up of 18 hyperthyroidism patients plus 17 patients who later progressed to ophthalmopathy. The 80 to 100 discovery patients were randomly divided into training and test sets at a 7:3 ratio. In roughly six Graves' hyperthyroidism patients, the study also compared T-cell repertoires from thyroid tissue with T-cell repertoires from blood. Once sampling was done, hyperthyroidism patients were given methimazole at a starting dose of 30 mg daily, whereas ophthalmopathy patients were given high-dose intravenous methylprednisolone. The paper describes TCR Vbeta CDR3 sequencing of 120 to 150 peripheral blood samples, made up of under 50 ophthalmopathy patients, approximately 73 hyperthyroidism patients and some 17 progressor patients.

TCR beta CDR3 regions were amplified from RNA transcripts. The first round of RT-PCR for the TCR CDR3 was performed with the HTBI primer set and the Qiagen OneStep RT-PCR kit. Libraries were constructed in a second round of multiplex PCR, after which size selection and purification were carried out. The libraries were sequenced on an Illumina HiSeq2000 using paired-end 100 bp reads. The source study handled its data this way. SOAPnuke was used to process the raw data, throwing out any read that contained adapters or uncalled bases, had a mean Phred below 15, or lacked an exact constant-primer or identifier match. High-quality paired reads were merged with COPE v1.2.5, and unique nucleotide sequences were defined as clonotypes. MiTCR v1.1 was used to align the clonotypes against IMGT TRBV, TRBD and TRBJ reference segments. The analysis was restricted to V-J combinations with a frequency above 0.0001, which together covered 99% to 99.2% of the repertoires. A TCS score was defined as the ratio of F50 (clonal expansion) to E x V (chaos), with BLOSUM62-based TCRdist applied between CDR3 peptides within each V-J. Welch's t-statistics and random forest reduced 514 V-J features to under 15, which were used in a naive Bayes classifier (R e1071). Through fastp at Q25 and MiXCR, TCRdb rebuilt clones from the public reads, retaining in-frame beta chains. Each entry merges the rows of one CDR3 protein and shows their most common DNA and genes. The authors' filters were not applied to this entry. The sample profile shows approximately 560,000 distinct CDR3 sequences; around 42% of them were found once. The ten largest clonotypes hold nearly 8.5% of the sample.

The germline V gene gives CDR1 as SGHRS and CDR2 as YFSETQ. The junction carries 8 bases between V and J, which are trimmed by 0 bases and 2 bases respectively. The CDR3 starts with the cysteine, ends with the phenylalanine, and has 14 residues. Only the CDR3 DNA stays, 42 bases, in frame from base 1. This clonotype was observed a handful of times. No cognate antigen has been identified for it. Qualities for individual bases were not recorded, and no much larger clone is one base off. A patient counted as having stable Graves' hyperthyroidism if no progression to ophthalmopathy occurred over 18 months of follow-up. Hyperthyroidism patients were newly diagnosed, with disease duration under 2 months, and aged 18 to 65 years. The study excluded patients with uncontrolled infections, other autoimmune diseases, pregnancy or lactation. Clinical symptoms, serum thyroxine and TRAb, thyroid ultrasound, and orbital computed tomography formed the basis for the diagnoses. Trizol reagent was used to extract total RNA, and RNA quality was then checked on an Agilent 2100 Bioanalyzer.

What the work shows at the level of the full study, not this receptor alone: During validation, the model predicted progression to ophthalmopathy a median of around 6 months ahead of onset, with almost 71% sensitivity and 72% to 85% specificity. A 13 V-J signature model separated ophthalmopathy from stable hyperthyroidism, with approximately 86% sensitivity and 81% to 82% specificity in cross-validation and 80%/75% in testing. Sample size was not statistically predetermined, and investigators were not blinded to group allocation. Most expanded thyroid clonotypes (frequency above 0.001) were also detected in blood, suggesting blood repertoires may reflect thyroid immune responses.

The material sequenced was peripheral blood or thyroid tissue (not recorded which). This sequence originates from a woman under 30 with Graves' hyperthyroidism. Donor details come from another sample of the same person, matched by shared clones. Recombination linked TRBV5-1 to TRBJ1-2; no D gene call is confident. This receptor carries the CDR3 CASSLAPENYGYTF. The DNA sequence follows: TGCGCCAGCAGCTTGGCGCCAGAGAACTATGGCTACACCTTC.